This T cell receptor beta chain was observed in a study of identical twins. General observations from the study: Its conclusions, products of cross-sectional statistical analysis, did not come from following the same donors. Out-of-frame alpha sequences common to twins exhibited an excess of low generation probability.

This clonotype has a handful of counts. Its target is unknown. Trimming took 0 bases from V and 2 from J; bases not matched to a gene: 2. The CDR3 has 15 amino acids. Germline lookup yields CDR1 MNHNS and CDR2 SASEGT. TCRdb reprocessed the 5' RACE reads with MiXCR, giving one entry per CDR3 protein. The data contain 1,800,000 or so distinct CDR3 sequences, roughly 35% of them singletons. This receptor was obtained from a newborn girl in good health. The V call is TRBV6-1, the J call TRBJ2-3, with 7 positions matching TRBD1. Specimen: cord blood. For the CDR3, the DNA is TGTGCCAGCAGTGAAGCGGGACAGTCCACAGATACGCAGTATTTT. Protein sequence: CASSEAGQSTDTQYF.